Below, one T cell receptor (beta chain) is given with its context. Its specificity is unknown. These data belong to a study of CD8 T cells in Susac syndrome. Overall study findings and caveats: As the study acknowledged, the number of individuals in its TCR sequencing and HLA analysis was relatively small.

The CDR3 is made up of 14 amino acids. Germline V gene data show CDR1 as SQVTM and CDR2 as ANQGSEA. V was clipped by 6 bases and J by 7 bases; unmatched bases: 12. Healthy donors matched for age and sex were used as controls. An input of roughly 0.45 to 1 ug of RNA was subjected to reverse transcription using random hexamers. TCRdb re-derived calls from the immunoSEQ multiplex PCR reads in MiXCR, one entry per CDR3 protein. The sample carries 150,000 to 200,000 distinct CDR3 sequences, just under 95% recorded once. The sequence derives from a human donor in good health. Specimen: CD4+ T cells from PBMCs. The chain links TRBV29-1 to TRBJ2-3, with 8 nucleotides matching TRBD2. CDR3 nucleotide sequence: TGCAGCGTACCTGGACTAGCCGGCCCACATACGCAGTATTTT. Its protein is CSVPGLAGPHTQYF.